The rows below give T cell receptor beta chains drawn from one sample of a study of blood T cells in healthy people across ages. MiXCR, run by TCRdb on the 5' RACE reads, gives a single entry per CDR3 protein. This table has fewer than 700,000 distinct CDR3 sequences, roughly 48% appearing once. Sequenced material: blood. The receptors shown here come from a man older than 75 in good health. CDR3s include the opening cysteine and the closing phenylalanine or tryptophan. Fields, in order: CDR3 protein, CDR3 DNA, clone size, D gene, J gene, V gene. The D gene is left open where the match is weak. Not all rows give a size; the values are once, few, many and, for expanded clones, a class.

CDR3: CASTLYGIRDEQFF; DNA: TGTGCCAGCACCCTTTACGGGATCAGAGATGAGCAGTTCTTC; size: many; D: .; J: TRBJ2-1; V: TRBV6-6
CDR3: CATSDPTPAGVTDTQYF; DNA: TGTGCCACCAGTGATCCCACCCCGGCAGGTGTTACAGATACGCAGTATTTT; size: .; D: .; J: TRBJ2-3; V: TRBV24-1
CDR3: CASSQVDGNYGYTF; DNA: TGCGCCAGCAGCCAAGTCGACGGGAACTATGGCTACACCTTC; size: .; D: .; J: TRBJ1-2; V: TRBV4-1
CDR3: CARPGQNTDTQYF; DNA: TGTGCCAGACCGGGACAGAACACAGATACGCAGTATTTT; size: few; D: TRBD1; J: TRBJ2-3; V: TRBV2
CDR3: CASSHASGTGELFF; DNA: TGTGCCAGCAGCCACGCGAGCGGGACCGGGGAGCTGTTTTTT; size: .; D: .; J: TRBJ2-2; V: TRBV11-2
CDR3: CSVQRDADTQYF; DNA: TGCAGCGTTCAACGGGACGCAGATACGCAGTATTTT; size: few; D: .; J: TRBJ2-3; V: TRBV29-1
CDR3: CSARAGGTKNIQYF; DNA: TGCAGTGCTAGGGCCGGGGGTACCAAAAACATTCAGTACTTC; size: few; D: .; J: TRBJ2-4; V: TRBV20-1
CDR3: CASSDDPYTEAFF; DNA: TGTGCCAGCAGTGACGATCCATACACTGAAGCTTTCTTT; size: .; D: .; J: TRBJ1-1; V: TRBV6-5
CDR3: CSVLRPVPRTDTQYF; DNA: TGCAGTGTACTCCGCCCGGTTCCCCGCACAGATACGCAGTATTTT; size: few; D: .; J: TRBJ2-3; V: TRBV20-1
CDR3: CASSSTGAYEQYF; DNA: TGTGCCAGCAGTTCGACAGGGGCGTACGAGCAGTACTTC; size: .; D: TRBD1; J: TRBJ2-7; V: TRBV12-3/TRBV12-4
CDR3: CSAETGTGEQYF; DNA: TGCAGCGCCGAGACAGGGACCGGGGAGCAGTACTTC; size: .; D: TRBD1; J: TRBJ2-7; V: TRBV29-1
CDR3: CAWSANRDNEQFF; DNA: TGTGCCTGGAGTGCCAACCGGGACAATGAGCAGTTCTTC; size: .; D: .; J: TRBJ2-1; V: TRBV30
CDR3: CASSPTGVVNEQFF; DNA: TGTGCCAGCTCACCTACGGGAGTAGTCAATGAGCAGTTCTTC; size: .; D: .; J: TRBJ2-1; V: TRBV18
CDR3: CSVEDRGQNEKLFF; DNA: TGCAGCGTTGAAGATCGGGGACAGAATGAAAAACTGTTTTTT; size: few; D: TRBD1; J: TRBJ1-4; V: TRBV29-1
CDR3: CASSQDGGNDYIEQFF; DNA: TGCGCCAGCAGCCAAGATGGGGGGAATGACTACATTGAGCAGTTCTTC; size: once; D: .; J: TRBJ2-1; V: TRBV4-3
CDR3: CASRRPGQTYNEQFF; DNA: TGTGCCAGCAGGCGTCCGGGACAGACTTACAATGAGCAGTTCTTC; size: .; D: TRBD1; J: TRBJ2-1; V: TRBV28
CDR3: CASSLSLGSYNEQFF; DNA: TGTGCCAGCAGCCTCTCCCTGGGGTCCTACAATGAGCAGTTCTTC; size: few; D: .; J: TRBJ2-1; V: TRBV9
CDR3: CATDKGTGDGYTF; DNA: TGTGCCACCGATAAGGGGACAGGGGATGGCTACACCTTC; size: .; D: TRBD1; J: TRBJ1-2; V: TRBV10-3
CDR3: CASSLTGRTQYF; DNA: TGCGCCAGCAGCCTCACAGGGAGAACCCAGTACTTC; size: .; D: .; J: TRBJ2-5; V: TRBV5-1
CDR3: CSVDAGETQYF; DNA: TGCAGCGTTGACGCTGGAGAGACCCAGTACTTC; size: .; D: .; J: TRBJ2-5; V: TRBV29-1
CDR3: CRGLAGGAAYEQYF; DNA: TGCAGGGGACTAGCGGGAGGGGCGGCCTACGAGCAGTACTTC; size: .; D: TRBD2; J: TRBJ2-7; V: TRBV20-1
CDR3: CSGGTDYEQYF; DNA: TGCAGCGGGGGGACCGACTACGAGCAGTACTTC; size: .; D: .; J: TRBJ2-7; V: TRBV29-1
CDR3: CSAAGTSGVNEQYF; DNA: TGCAGCGCGGCCGGGACTAGCGGGGTAAATGAGCAGTACTTC; size: .; D: TRBD2; J: TRBJ2-7; V: TRBV29-1
CDR3: CASSPGTGGAPRQYF; DNA: TGCGCCAGCAGTCCAGGGACAGGGGGCGCCCCCCGGCAGTACTTC; size: few; D: TRBD1; J: TRBJ2-7; V: TRBV4-1
CDR3: CASSLTAYEKLFF; DNA: TGTGCCAGCAGCTTAACAGCATATGAAAAACTGTTTTTT; size: .; D: .; J: TRBJ1-4; V: TRBV7-2
CDR3: CASSLGGFGGQFF; DNA: TGTGCCAGCAGCTTAGGTGGTTTTGGGGGGCAGTTCTTC; size: .; D: .; J: TRBJ2-1; V: TRBV11-2
CDR3: CASSLRTAGVLQMNEQFF; DNA: TGTGCCAGCAGCTTAAGAACAGCGGGAGTCCTCCAGATGAATGAGCAGTTCTTC; size: few; D: TRBD2; J: TRBJ2-1; V: TRBV7-2
CDR3: CASSFTGLQYF; DNA: TGTGCCAGCAGTTTCACGGGACTCCAGTACTTC; size: .; D: .; J: TRBJ2-4; V: TRBV28
CDR3: CASRSGYEQYF; DNA: TGTGCCAGCCGATCGGGCTACGAGCAGTACTTC; size: .; D: .; J: TRBJ2-7; V: TRBV12-3/TRBV12-4
CDR3: CATKYQGQLYNEQFF; DNA: TGTGCCACCAAATATCAGGGACAGCTATACAATGAGCAGTTCTTC; size: many; D: TRBD1; J: TRBJ2-1; V: TRBV6-2/TRBV6-3
CDR3: CASSQAPPWEASYNEQFF; DNA: TGCGCCAGCAGCCAAGCCCCTCCGTGGGAGGCCTCCTACAATGAGCAGTTCTTC; size: .; D: .; J: TRBJ2-1; V: TRBV4-3
CDR3: CAIKPSGSPHNEQFF; DNA: TGTGCCATCAAACCTAGCGGGAGTCCCCACAATGAGCAGTTCTTC; size: once; D: TRBD2; J: TRBJ2-1; V: TRBV10-3
CDR3: CASSLGQGTQYF; DNA: TGTGCCAGCAGCTTAGGACAGGGAACGCAGTATTTT; size: few; D: TRBD1; J: TRBJ2-3; V: TRBV7-2
CDR3: CASSQVGAQGRRGEQFF; DNA: TGCGCCAGCAGCCAAGTGGGCGCCCAGGGTCGACGGGGTGAGCAGTTCTTC; size: .; D: .; J: TRBJ2-1; V: TRBV4-1
CDR3: CSALGMDTQYF; DNA: TGCAGCGCGCTGGGGATGGATACGCAGTATTTT; size: .; D: .; J: TRBJ2-3; V: TRBV20-1
CDR3: CASSQDRNNEQYF; DNA: TGTGCCAGCAGCCAGGACAGAAACAATGAGCAGTACTTC; size: .; D: .; J: TRBJ2-5; V: TRBV7-2
CDR3: CATSRDRGLNEQFF; DNA: TGTGCCACCAGCAGAGATAGGGGACTTAATGAGCAGTTCTTC; size: .; D: .; J: TRBJ2-1; V: TRBV15
CDR3: CSARTGTTNEKLFF; DNA: TGCAGTGCGAGAACCGGGACAACTAATGAAAAACTGTTTTTT; size: .; D: .; J: TRBJ1-4; V: TRBV20-1
CDR3: CASRTTGGGQETQYF; DNA: TGTGCCAGCAGGACCACAGGGGGCGGACAAGAGACCCAGTACTTC; size: few; D: TRBD1; J: TRBJ2-5; V: TRBV12-3/TRBV12-4
CDR3: CASSYPGASGYGELFF; DNA: TGTGCCAGCAGTTACCCAGGAGCCAGCGGGTACGGGGAGCTGTTTTTT; size: .; D: .; J: TRBJ2-2; V: TRBV6-5
CDR3: CASSQGTSGGRYNEQFF; DNA: TGTGCCAGCAGCCAAGGGACTAGCGGGGGGCGGTACAATGAGCAGTTCTTC; size: .; D: TRBD2; J: TRBJ2-1; V: TRBV7-2
CDR3: CASSAHNRETQYF; DNA: TGTGCCAGCAGCGCCCATAACCGAGAGACCCAGTACTTC; size: .; D: .; J: TRBJ2-5; V: TRBV11-3
CDR3: CASSVDGSGELFF; DNA: TGCGCCAGCAGCGTGGACGGCAGCGGGGAGCTGTTTTTT; size: .; D: .; J: TRBJ2-2; V: TRBV5-1
CDR3: CAIGESGNRGTNRAFF; DNA: TGTGCCATCGGTGAGTCGGGGAACAGGGGCACGAACAGGGCTTTCTTT; size: .; D: TRBD1; J: TRBJ1-1; V: TRBV10-3
CDR3: CASSLVAGTEDECEQFF; DNA: TGCGCCAGCAGCTTGGTTGCGGGGACGGAGGATGAATGTGAGCAGTTCTTC; size: .; D: .; J: TRBJ2-1; V: TRBV5-1
CDR3: CASSSHGTSREQYF; DNA: TGTGCCAGCAGCTCCCACGGGACTTCCAGGGAGCAGTACTTC; size: many; D: .; J: TRBJ2-7; V: TRBV6-5
CDR3: CASAGQGWMVQPQHF; DNA: TGTGCCAGCGCAGGACAGGGCTGGATGGTTCAGCCCCAGCATTTT; size: .; D: TRBD1; J: TRBJ1-5; V: TRBV27
CDR3: CASSVGYTGELFF; DNA: TGTGCCAGCAGTGTGGGTTACACCGGGGAGCTGTTTTTT; size: .; D: .; J: TRBJ2-2; V: TRBV25-1
CDR3: CATSAGTQYYNEQFF; DNA: TGTGCCACCAGTGCGGGGACCCAATACTACAATGAGCAGTTCTTC; size: .; D: .; J: TRBJ2-1; V: TRBV24-1
CDR3: CASGLGQGITGELFF; DNA: TGTGCCAGCGGCCTGGGGCAGGGGATCACCGGGGAGCTGTTTTTT; size: .; D: .; J: TRBJ2-2; V: TRBV12-3/TRBV12-4
CDR3: CSARREPNEKLFF; DNA: TGCAGTGCTAGGAGGGAACCTAATGAAAAACTGTTTTTT; size: few; D: .; J: TRBJ1-4; V: TRBV20-1
CDR3: CAWSPTGRGDSPLHF; DNA: TGTGCCTGGAGTCCTACCGGACGGGGAGATTCACCCCTCCACTTT; size: once; D: .; J: TRBJ1-6; V: TRBV30
CDR3: CASSQDESSYNEQFF; DNA: TGCGCCAGCAGCCAAGACGAAAGCTCCTACAATGAGCAGTTCTTC; size: .; D: .; J: TRBJ2-1; V: TRBV4-3
CDR3: CASSRGQHSGANALTF; DNA: TGTGCCAGCAGCAGGGGACAACACTCTGGGGCCAACGCCCTGACTTTC; size: .; D: .; J: TRBJ2-6; V: TRBV28
CDR3: CASSVGPRSYEQYF; DNA: TGTGCCAGCAGCGTCGGGCCACGGAGCTACGAGCAGTACTTC; size: few; D: .; J: TRBJ2-7; V: TRBV7-2
CDR3: CASSQDYSDSYEQYF; DNA: TGCGCCAGCAGCCAAGATTATTCCGACTCCTACGAGCAGTACTTC; size: .; D: .; J: TRBJ2-7; V: TRBV4-3
CDR3: CASSALAVDEQFF; DNA: TGTGCCAGCTCAGCTCTAGCGGTCGATGAGCAGTTCTTC; size: .; D: TRBD2; J: TRBJ2-1; V: TRBV18
CDR3: CASRRGANVVNTEAFF; DNA: TGCGCCAGCAGGCGCGGGGCGAATGTGGTGAACACTGAAGCTTTCTTT; size: .; D: .; J: TRBJ1-1; V: TRBV5-1
CDR3: CASRRVFPGGTSYGYTF; DNA: TGTGCCAGCAGGCGGGTTTTCCCCGGGGGTACGTCCTATGGCTACACCTTC; size: .; D: .; J: TRBJ1-2; V: TRBV27
CDR3: CASSQQTVANTGELFF; DNA: TGCGCCAGCAGCCAACAGACAGTCGCGAACACCGGGGAGCTGTTTTTT; size: .; D: .; J: TRBJ2-2; V: TRBV5-1